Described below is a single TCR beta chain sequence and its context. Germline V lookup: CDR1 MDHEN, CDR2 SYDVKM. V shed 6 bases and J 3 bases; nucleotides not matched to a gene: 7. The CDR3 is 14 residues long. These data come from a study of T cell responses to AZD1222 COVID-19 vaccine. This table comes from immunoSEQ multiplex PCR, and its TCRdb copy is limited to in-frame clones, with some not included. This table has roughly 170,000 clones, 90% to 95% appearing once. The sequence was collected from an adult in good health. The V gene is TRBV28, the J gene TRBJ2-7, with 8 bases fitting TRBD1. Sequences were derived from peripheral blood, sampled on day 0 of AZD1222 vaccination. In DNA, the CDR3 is TGTGCCAGCAGCCAAACAGGGGGATTCTACGAGCAGTACTTC. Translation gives CASSQTGGFYEQYF.